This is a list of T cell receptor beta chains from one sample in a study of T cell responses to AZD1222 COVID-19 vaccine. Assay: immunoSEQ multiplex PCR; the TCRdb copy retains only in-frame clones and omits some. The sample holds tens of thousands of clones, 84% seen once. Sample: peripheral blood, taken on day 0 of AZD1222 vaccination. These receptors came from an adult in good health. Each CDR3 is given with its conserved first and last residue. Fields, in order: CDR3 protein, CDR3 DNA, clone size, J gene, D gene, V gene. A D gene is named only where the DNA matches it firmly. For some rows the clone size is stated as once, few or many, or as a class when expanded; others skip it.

cdr3_aa: CATSDPGLAGGWNEQFF
cdr3_nt: TGTGCCACCAGTGATCCGGGACTAGCGGGAGGATGGAATGAGCAGTTCTTC
clone_size: NA
j_call: TRBJ2-1
d_call: TRBD2
v_call: TRBV24-1

cdr3_aa: CASSFYNTHEQFF
cdr3_nt: TGTGCCAGCAGCTTCTACAATACCCATGAGCAGTTCTTC
clone_size: once
j_call: TRBJ2-1
d_call: NA
v_call: TRBV5-5

cdr3_aa: CASNKGLAGPPSGQFF
cdr3_nt: TGTGCCAGCAACAAGGGACTAGCGGGCCCCCCGTCGGGGCAGTTCTTC
clone_size: once
j_call: TRBJ2-1
d_call: TRBD2
v_call: TRBV9

cdr3_aa: CASSLVAAQTDTQYF
cdr3_nt: TGTGCCAGCAGCTTGGTCGCAGCCCAAACAGATACGCAGTATTTT
clone_size: NA
j_call: TRBJ2-3
d_call: NA
v_call: TRBV5-4

cdr3_aa: CASSTPQGALLDSNQPQHF
cdr3_nt: TGTGCCAGCAGTACCCCGCAGGGGGCATTACTCGATAGCAATCAGCCCCAGCATTTT
clone_size: NA
j_call: TRBJ1-5
d_call: TRBD1
v_call: TRBV2

cdr3_aa: CASSWDSATYEQYF
cdr3_nt: TGTGCCAGCAGTTGGGACAGCGCTACCTACGAGCAGTACTTC
clone_size: NA
j_call: TRBJ2-7
d_call: TRBD1
v_call: TRBV6-2/TRBV6-3

cdr3_aa: CASRLASGRAGTDTQYF
cdr3_nt: TGTGCCAGCAGGCTTGCTAGCGGGAGGGCGGGGACAGATACGCAGTATTTT
clone_size: NA
j_call: TRBJ2-3
d_call: TRBD2
v_call: TRBV7-2

cdr3_aa: CASSPGLDYGELFF
cdr3_nt: TGTGCCAGCAGCCCTGGACTAGACTACGGGGAGCTGTTTTTT
clone_size: NA
j_call: TRBJ2-2
d_call: TRBD2
v_call: TRBV5-4

cdr3_aa: CASSPGLAGAVTQYF
cdr3_nt: TGTGCCAGCAGCCCCGGACTAGCGGGAGCGGTGACCCAGTACTTC
clone_size: NA
j_call: TRBJ2-5
d_call: TRBD2
v_call: TRBV5-4

cdr3_aa: CASSQAASGRGKTGELFF
cdr3_nt: TGCGCCAGCAGCCAAGCGGCTAGCGGGAGAGGAAAAACCGGGGAGCTGTTTTTT
clone_size: NA
j_call: TRBJ2-2
d_call: TRBD2
v_call: TRBV4-3

cdr3_aa: CASSIGTGDGQPQHF
cdr3_nt: TGTGCCAGCAGCATAGGGACAGGGGATGGTCAGCCCCAGCATTTT
clone_size: NA
j_call: TRBJ1-5
d_call: TRBD1
v_call: TRBV9

cdr3_aa: CASCRDSANYGYTF
cdr3_nt: TGTGCCAGTTGCCGGGACAGCGCTAACTATGGCTACACCTTC
clone_size: NA
j_call: TRBJ1-2
d_call: TRBD1
v_call: TRBV19

cdr3_aa: CASGSTGRVPYSTDTQYF
cdr3_nt: TGTGCCAGCGGATCAACGGGACGGGTTCCATATAGCACAGATACGCAGTATTTT
clone_size: once
j_call: TRBJ2-3
d_call: NA
v_call: TRBV27

cdr3_aa: CAWSVLARSAEAFF
cdr3_nt: TGTGCCTGGAGTGTGTTGGCAAGGAGCGCTGAAGCTTTCTTT
clone_size: NA
j_call: TRBJ1-1
d_call: NA
v_call: TRBV30

cdr3_aa: CASSQLDRGVSGNTIYF
cdr3_nt: TGCGCCAGCAGCCAACTAGACAGGGGGGTCTCTGGAAACACCATATATTTT
clone_size: few
j_call: TRBJ1-3
d_call: TRBD1
v_call: TRBV4-1

cdr3_aa: CASSGGQGARTGELFF
cdr3_nt: TGTGCCAGCAGCGGGGGACAGGGGGCGCGCACCGGGGAGCTGTTTTTT
clone_size: once
j_call: TRBJ2-2
d_call: TRBD1
v_call: TRBV5-4

cdr3_aa: CASSQDNEQYF
cdr3_nt: TGTGCCAGCAGCCAAGATAACGAGCAGTACTTC
clone_size: NA
j_call: TRBJ2-7
d_call: NA
v_call: TRBV3-1/TRBV3-2

cdr3_aa: CASSTQGDQPQHF
cdr3_nt: TGTGCCAGCAGTACACAGGGGGATCAGCCCCAGCATTTT
clone_size: NA
j_call: TRBJ1-5
d_call: TRBD1
v_call: TRBV7-9

cdr3_aa: CASSQGQVGYTF
cdr3_nt: TGTGCCAGCAGCCAAGGACAGGTGGGCTACACCTTC
clone_size: NA
j_call: TRBJ1-2
d_call: TRBD1
v_call: TRBV12-3/TRBV12-4

cdr3_aa: CASSRDRGSSNYGYTF
cdr3_nt: TGTGCCAGTAGTCGGGACAGGGGATCCTCTAACTATGGCTACACCTTC
clone_size: NA
j_call: TRBJ1-2
d_call: TRBD1
v_call: TRBV19

cdr3_aa: CASSLGAASLWF
cdr3_nt: TGTGCCAGCAGCTTAGGTGCGGCATCATTGTGGTTC
clone_size: NA
j_call: TRBJ2-7
d_call: NA
v_call: TRBV7-2

cdr3_aa: CASTLQGYEQYF
cdr3_nt: TGTGCCAGCACCCTCCAGGGCTACGAGCAGTACTTC
clone_size: few
j_call: TRBJ2-7
d_call: NA
v_call: TRBV2

cdr3_aa: CASSPSGADTGELFF
cdr3_nt: TGTGCCAGCAGCCCCTCCGGAGCTGACACCGGGGAGCTGTTTTTT
clone_size: few
j_call: TRBJ2-2
d_call: NA
v_call: TRBV2

cdr3_aa: CASSLPGHTEAFF
cdr3_nt: TGTGCCAGCAGTCTTCCGGGACACACTGAAGCTTTCTTT
clone_size: NA
j_call: TRBJ1-1
d_call: NA
v_call: TRBV25-1

cdr3_aa: CASSLDEYEQYF
cdr3_nt: TGCGCCAGCAGCTTGGACGAGTACGAGCAGTACTTC
clone_size: NA
j_call: TRBJ2-7
d_call: NA
v_call: TRBV5-1

cdr3_aa: CASSYGGLALNEQFF
cdr3_nt: TGTGCCAGCAGTTACGGGGGACTAGCGTTAAATGAGCAGTTCTTC
clone_size: NA
j_call: TRBJ2-1
d_call: TRBD2
v_call: TRBV6-5

cdr3_aa: CASSHGGSYNEQFF
cdr3_nt: TGTGCCAGCAGCCACGGGGGTTCCTACAATGAGCAGTTCTTC
clone_size: NA
j_call: TRBJ2-1
d_call: NA
v_call: TRBV6-2/TRBV6-3

cdr3_aa: CASRTTGDSPLHF
cdr3_nt: TGTGCCAGCAGGACCACAGGGGATTCACCCCTCCACTTT
clone_size: NA
j_call: TRBJ1-6
d_call: TRBD1
v_call: TRBV12-3/TRBV12-4

cdr3_aa: CASSYGSSYNEQFF
cdr3_nt: TGTGCCAGCAGTTACGGATCCTCCTACAATGAGCAGTTCTTC
clone_size: NA
j_call: TRBJ2-1
d_call: NA
v_call: TRBV6-5

cdr3_aa: CASSLTGYSNQPQHF
cdr3_nt: TGTGCCAGCAGCTTAACAGGGTATAGCAATCAGCCCCAGCATTTT
clone_size: NA
j_call: TRBJ1-5
d_call: NA
v_call: TRBV5-5

cdr3_aa: CASSPAGGRNSPLHF
cdr3_nt: TGTGCCAGCAGCCCCGCCGGCGGGAGAAATTCACCCCTCCACTTT
clone_size: NA
j_call: TRBJ1-6
d_call: NA
v_call: TRBV9

cdr3_aa: CASSRGLAASYNEQFF
cdr3_nt: TGTGCCAGCAGCCGTGGACTAGCGGCTTCCTACAATGAGCAGTTCTTC
clone_size: once
j_call: TRBJ2-1
d_call: TRBD2
v_call: TRBV7-6

cdr3_aa: CASSLEGVKAFF
cdr3_nt: TGTGCCAGCAGTTTAGAGGGGGTAAAAGCTTTCTTT
clone_size: NA
j_call: TRBJ1-1
d_call: NA
v_call: TRBV28

cdr3_aa: CASSRDTGARMNTEAFF
cdr3_nt: TGTGCCAGCAGCCGGGATACGGGGGCGAGGATGAACACTGAAGCTTTCTTT
clone_size: NA
j_call: TRBJ1-1
d_call: NA
v_call: TRBV5-4

cdr3_aa: CASRWDTGWGELFF
cdr3_nt: TGTGCCAGCAGATGGGACACCGGATGGGGGGAGCTGTTTTTT
clone_size: NA
j_call: TRBJ2-2
d_call: NA
v_call: TRBV27

cdr3_aa: CASSQGARLAGDVYNEQFF
cdr3_nt: TGTGCCAGCAGCCAAGGGGCCCGACTAGCGGGAGACGTCTACAATGAGCAGTTCTTC
clone_size: NA
j_call: TRBJ2-1
d_call: TRBD2
v_call: TRBV14

cdr3_aa: CASSISLDGSYEQYF
cdr3_nt: TGTGCCAGTAGTATATCATTGGACGGATCCTACGAGCAGTACTTC
clone_size: NA
j_call: TRBJ2-7
d_call: NA
v_call: TRBV19

cdr3_aa: CASSLGQPRTQYF
cdr3_nt: TGTGCCAGCAGCCTAGGACAGCCACGGACCCAGTACTTC
clone_size: NA
j_call: TRBJ2-5
d_call: NA
v_call: TRBV6-6

cdr3_aa: CASSRVGNNSPLHF
cdr3_nt: TGTGCCAGCAGCCGGGTTGGGAATAATTCACCCCTCCACTTT
clone_size: few
j_call: TRBJ1-6
d_call: NA
v_call: TRBV11-2

cdr3_aa: CASSWTGAPGGNTIYF
cdr3_nt: TGCGCCAGCAGCTGGACCGGCGCTCCAGGAGGAAACACCATATATTTT
clone_size: NA
j_call: TRBJ1-3
d_call: NA
v_call: TRBV5-1

cdr3_aa: CASSIEGHFLQNIQYF
cdr3_nt: TGTGCCAGTAGTATAGAGGGACATTTCCTCCAAAACATTCAGTACTTC
clone_size: NA
j_call: TRBJ2-4
d_call: NA
v_call: TRBV19

cdr3_aa: CASSTDKDHTDTQYF
cdr3_nt: TGTGCCAGCAGCACCGACAAGGACCACACAGATACGCAGTATTTT
clone_size: few
j_call: TRBJ2-3
d_call: NA
v_call: TRBV5-4

cdr3_aa: CASKVGRLNVPQYF
cdr3_nt: TGTGCCAGTAAGGTTGGCAGGCTAAATGTACCCCAGTACTTC
clone_size: NA
j_call: TRBJ2-5
d_call: NA
v_call: TRBV19

cdr3_aa: CASMGTAAYGYTF
cdr3_nt: TGTGCCAGCATGGGGACAGCTGCTTATGGCTACACCTTC
clone_size: NA
j_call: TRBJ1-2
d_call: TRBD1
v_call: TRBV6-5

cdr3_aa: CASSRSSTGGTEAFF
cdr3_nt: TGTGCCAGCAGCAGGTCTAGCACGGGGGGCACTGAAGCTTTCTTT
clone_size: NA
j_call: TRBJ1-1
d_call: NA
v_call: TRBV7-9

cdr3_aa: CASSLGGTGAGNTIYF
cdr3_nt: TGTGCCAGCAGCTTAGGCGGGACGGGTGCTGGAAACACCATATATTTT
clone_size: NA
j_call: TRBJ1-3
d_call: NA
v_call: TRBV11-3

cdr3_aa: CASRTDRGLRETQYF
cdr3_nt: TGTGCCAGCAGAACCGACAGGGGGCTTAGGGAGACCCAGTACTTC
clone_size: NA
j_call: TRBJ2-5
d_call: TRBD1
v_call: TRBV5-4

cdr3_aa: CASLKADTQYF
cdr3_nt: TGTGCCAGCCTAAAGGCCGATACGCAGTATTTT
clone_size: NA
j_call: TRBJ2-3
d_call: NA
v_call: TRBV6-5

cdr3_aa: CASSIEQGIVNTEAFF
cdr3_nt: TGTGCCAGCAGTATAGAACAGGGCATTGTTAACACTGAAGCTTTCTTT
clone_size: few
j_call: TRBJ1-1
d_call: NA
v_call: TRBV7-9

cdr3_aa: CASSPTLSYGYTF
cdr3_nt: TGTGCCAGCAGTCCCACGCTCTCCTATGGCTACACCTTC
clone_size: NA
j_call: TRBJ1-2
d_call: NA
v_call: TRBV28

cdr3_aa: CASNLNRDRPYNEQFF
cdr3_nt: TGTGCCAGCAATCTCAACCGGGATCGACCCTACAATGAGCAGTTCTTC
clone_size: NA
j_call: TRBJ2-1
d_call: NA
v_call: TRBV28

cdr3_aa: CASSEDRPRRDSPLHF
cdr3_nt: TGTGCCAGCAGCGAGGACCGACCGCGAAGGGATTCACCCCTCCACTTT
clone_size: NA
j_call: TRBJ1-6
d_call: NA
v_call: TRBV9

cdr3_aa: CASSPQQGAGNIQYF
cdr3_nt: TGTGCCAGCAGCCCTCAGCAGGGGGCGGGAAACATTCAGTACTTC
clone_size: once
j_call: TRBJ2-4
d_call: TRBD1
v_call: TRBV7-2

cdr3_aa: CASSQALDSNFKNSPLHF
cdr3_nt: TGCGCCAGCAGCCAAGCCTTGGACAGTAATTTCAAAAATTCACCCCTCCACTTT
clone_size: NA
j_call: TRBJ1-6
d_call: NA
v_call: TRBV4-3

cdr3_aa: CASSYEFEAFF
cdr3_nt: TGTGCCAGCAGTTACGAATTTGAAGCTTTCTTT
clone_size: few
j_call: TRBJ1-1
d_call: NA
v_call: TRBV6-5

cdr3_aa: CASSPYLAGGPTGELFF
cdr3_nt: TGTGCCAGCAGCCCCTACTTAGCGGGAGGGCCTACCGGGGAGCTGTTTTTT
clone_size: NA
j_call: TRBJ2-2
d_call: TRBD2
v_call: TRBV7-3

cdr3_aa: CASGTSYYNEQFF
cdr3_nt: TGTGCCAGTGGGACTAGCTATTACAATGAGCAGTTCTTC
clone_size: NA
j_call: TRBJ2-1
d_call: TRBD2
v_call: TRBV28

cdr3_aa: CASSPTTGENTEAFF
cdr3_nt: TGTGCCAGCAGTCCCACGACAGGGGAGAACACTGAAGCTTTCTTT
clone_size: NA
j_call: TRBJ1-1
d_call: TRBD1
v_call: TRBV6-5

cdr3_aa: CASSLFGTGNTEAFF
cdr3_nt: TGTGCCAGCAGTTTATTCGGGACAGGGAACACTGAAGCTTTCTTT
clone_size: NA
j_call: TRBJ1-1
d_call: TRBD1
v_call: TRBV27